Each of the 9 T cell receptor beta chains below was sequenced from the same sample in a study of T-cell memory formation after mild COVID-19 (dated by TCRdb to the early 2020s). Library construction relied on 5' RACE. Sequencing relied on an Illumina NovaSeq 6000. TCRdb cleaned the public reads at Q25 with fastp, built clones with MiXCR and kept in-frame beta chains. CDR3 protein sequences are deduplicated, and each keeps its most common genes and DNA. The sample profile shows around 410,000 distinct CDR3 sequences; 20% to 25% of them were found once. Together, the top ten hold about an eighth of the sample. Material for sequencing was PBMCs or a T cell subset sorted from them (not recorded which). These receptor sequences come from an adult woman who had mild COVID-19 (a few samples of this study predate the infection). The sample titles of this study are shuffled in the database, so cell type and time point are left out; the donor was told from shared clones.

This clonotype was found a few times. The J gene is TRBJ2-1, the V gene TRBV7-3, with D uncertain. The CDR3 runs 13 residues. Germline V lookup: CDR1 SGHTA, CDR2 FQGTGA. Trimming removed 0 bases at V and 8 bases at J, with 8 bases between. The CDR3 DNA reads as TGTGCCAGCAGCTTAACGTGGCGCGATGAGCAGTTCTTC. Its translation: CASSLTWRDEQFF.

The chain couples TRBV6-5 to TRBJ2-1; the D is unclear. The V gene lost 8 bases and the J gene lost 5 bases, with 16 bases spanning the gap. The germline gives CDR1 MNHEY, CDR2 SVGAGI. This CDR3 is built from 14 residues. CDR3 in DNA: TGTGCCAGCCGGTTGGACGGTCGAAACAATGAGCAGTTCTTC. Its protein is CASRLDGRNNEQFF.

This clonotype was recorded a few times. The rearrangement links TRBV29-1 to TRBJ1-4, with unresolved D. This CDR3 spans 13 amino acids. The V gene lost 4 bases and the J gene lost 1 base, with 7 bases spanning the gap. From germline, CDR1 is SQVTM and CDR2 ANQGSEA. Here the CDR3 DNA reads TGCAGCGTTGGGTTTGGAACTAATGAAAAACTGTTTTTT. This codes for CSVGFGTNEKLFF.

This chain links TRBV5-6 with TRBJ2-3, with TRBD2 as a possible D gene (6 bases). The germline V gene has CDR1 SGHDT and CDR2 YYEEEE. CDR3 length: 15 residues. V shed 6 bases and J shed 3 bases, with 17 bases lying between them. CDR3 bases: TGTGCCAGCAAGAGCGGGCCCAAGCCTACAGATACGCAGTATTTT. The encoded protein is CASKSGPKPTDTQYF.

This clonotype was counted a few times. The rearrangement joins TRBV5-1 to TRBJ2-1; 8 bases match TRBD1. The CDR3 covers 15 residues. V shed 4 bases and J 3 bases; nucleotides not matched to a gene: 6. From germline, CDR1 is SGHRS and CDR2 YFSETQ. The CDR3 DNA follows: TGCGCCAGCAGCGATCCGGGACAGGTCTACAATGAGCAGTTCTTC. This sequence encodes CASSDPGQVYNEQFF.

In its sample, this clonotype was seen a few times. The chain carries TRBV7-9 and TRBJ2-1; D gene ambiguous. The V gene lost 2 bases and the J gene lost 7 bases, with 12 bases spanning the gap. CDR3 length equals 14 residues. CDR1 SEHNR and CDR2 FQNEAQ come from the germline V gene (reference sequence). The CDR3 bases are TGTGCCAGCAGCTTACAACCCCCCCGGAATGAGCAGTTCTTC. Amino acids: CASSLQPPRNEQFF.

This clonotype was detected a few times. The chain employs TRBV6-6 and TRBJ2-1; possibly TRBD2 for D (6 bases). The V end lost 4 bases, the J end lost 4 bases, and 23 bases lay between the germline ends. CDR1 is MNHNY, CDR2 SVGAGI, per germline (reference sequence). This CDR3 is 18 amino acids long. CDR3 nucleotide sequence: TGTGCCAGCAGTTCGCCAGGCCTGACTAGTCTTAGTTACAATGAGCAGTTCTTC. Amino acids: CASSSPGLTSLSYNEQFF.

In this sample, this clonotype turned up a few times. The genes are TRBV7-9 and TRBJ1-2; D is unresolved. Trimming pared 3 bases from V and 7 bases from J, leaving 18 bases between. This CDR3 has 15 amino acids. Germline V gene sequence: CDR1 SEHNR, CDR2 FQNEAQ (reference sequence). The CDR3: CASSLVQEVIGGYTF. The CDR3 nucleotides read TGTGCCAGCAGCTTGGTCCAGGAGGTAATTGGTGGCTACACCTTC.

CDR3 in DNA: TGTGCCAGCAGTTATCACCCAATCTCCGGCGAGGAGGGACGAGAGACCCAGTACTTC. Translation: CASSYHPISGEEGRETQYF. The rearrangement links TRBV12-3 or TRBV12-4 to TRBJ2-5, with D perhaps TRBD2 (6 bases). This CDR3 has 19 residues. The V gene lost 4 bases and the J gene lost 4 bases, with 28 bases spanning the gap.